This TCR beta chain came from a study of T cells in women clearing cervical HPV infection listed by TCRdb under 2018. Turning to the overall study: Cases were under 30 women with histologically confirmed HPV16-related CIN3 or worse, including a couple of invasive cancers. The parent cohort enrolled 10,049 women aged 18 or older in Guanacaste, Costa Rica, in about 1992 to 1994 and followed the women for about 7 years. The roughly 23 controls were women who cleared a single incident HPV16 infection within 12 months without developing precancer or cancer. The exploratory proof-of-principle case-control study was nested within the Guanacaste HPV Natural History Study in Costa Rica and compared TCR repertoires across cervical HPV16 outcomes. Blood from cases was drawn at the visit where the lesion was first identified, while blood from controls was drawn once the infection was no longer detected. Cases and controls were matched on year of sample collection and on age within five years. HLA typing was available for only a few women, so HLA type could not be excluded as a confounder. Quality controls consisted of five blinded duplicates per group, for a total of around 60 samples made up of around 50 participants and ten or so replicates. Cases had a median age of approximately 34 years and controls had a median age of around 40, with no significant differences in baseline characteristics. Among cases, blood sampling came a median of approximately 150 days after lesion detection, with an interquartile range of roughly 85 to 220 days.

Of note for this clone: It lacks a known antigen. Coverage ceases 3 residues before the CDR3 finishes, and the germline J gene fills in the end.

Every participant had a single incident cervical HPV16 infection, and women with prevalent HPV16 infections were excluded. Cervical HPV DNA was detected with MY09/MY11 PCR, and genotyping was done with dot-blot hybridization. Roughly 14 mL of heparinized blood was centrifuged, after which the buffy coat was aliquoted, frozen at -30 degrees C, and then stored at -80 degrees C. QIAGEN kits were used to extract genomic DNA from the buffy coat specimens. The CDR3 has 14 amino acids, counting the end cysteine and phenylalanine. Shown are 33 bases from within the CDR3, in frame from base 1. Trimming takes 6 bases off V and 4 bases off J; junction bases not matched to a gene: 3. CDR1 LNHDA and CDR2 SQIVND were looked up in the germline V gene (reference sequence). Results and caveats for the whole study, not just this receptor: Cases were distinguished from controls with an estimated AUC of about 0.8 by random forest classifiers combining richness and V gene abundances. Significantly higher TCR repertoire richness was observed in CIN3+ cases than in controls across sequencing depths, whereas no difference in evenness was found. The cross-sectional design could not show whether associations preceded infection or resulted from it; effector/memory subsets and HPV-specific T cells were not isolated. Because T-cell numbers per sample were unknown, differences in richness could reflect varying T-cell content rather than repertoire biology. TRBV6-7 relative abundance was lower in cases than in controls (around 0.11% versus 0.16%; Bonferroni P = 0.0008).

Using the immunoSEQ assay, multiplex PCR amplified TCR beta CDR3 regions from an average of 1200 ng of genomic DNA per sample. The assay corrected primer bias using a complete synthetic TCR repertoire to establish an amplification baseline. The amplicons were sequenced using the Illumina platform. Processing in the source paper ran as follows. Sequences were error-corrected by clustering with frequency ratios and a modified nearest-neighbor algorithm and were then analyzed in the immunoSEQ Analyzer with IMGT gene definitions. At each rarefaction depth, TCR richness and evenness were averaged over 20 rarefaction repeats, and samples with fewer sequences than the depth were excluded. Wilcoxon rank sum tests with FDR correction were used to compare relative abundances of V, D and J genes between the groups. For the blinded duplicates, the intraclass correlation was roughly 96% for TCR richness and averaged 76.4% across roughly 65 gene segments. The immuneACCESS repertoire file appears here via TCRdb, limited to in-frame rearrangements. These files lack a portion of the clones; in checked studies, under half of the deficit traces to unresolved V genes, and the cause of the others is not known. The D gene and trimming were derived from the DNA, and the V and J assignments and clone size from that table. For this sample, the table gives tens of thousands of clones. The top ten hold 11% of the sample.

This sequence was found in a woman between 18 and 70 years old with a cervical HPV16 infection that either progressed to CIN3+ or cleared (not recorded which). The material sequenced was blood buffy coat. Rearrangement joined TRBV19 to TRBJ2-4, and TRBD1 aligns with 10 junction nucleotides. The CDR3 protein is CASSPGQGKNIQYF. The CDR3 bases that were read are TGTGCCAGTAGCCCGGGACAGGGGAAAAACATT.